This is a list of T cell receptor beta chains from one sample in a study of neurological immune-mediated disorders. From the 5' RACE reads, TCRdb called clonotypes with MiXCR, one entry per CDR3 protein. This sample carries around 60,000 distinct CDR3 sequences, about 10% of them seen once, and the ten largest clones take more than 6.5%. The sequenced sample was PBMCs. The receptors stem from a male donor with HTLV-1-associated myelopathy (HAM/TSP). CDR3s include the opening cysteine and the closing phenylalanine or tryptophan. The order of the fields is V gene, J gene, D gene, CDR3 protein. The D gene is left open where the match is weak.

TRBV20-1	TRBJ1-3	NA	CSAGLSPGNTIYF
TRBV7-2	TRBJ2-2	TRBD2	CASSRLSGGNTGELFF
TRBV2	TRBJ2-1	TRBD1	CASRERTGQDNEQFF
TRBV20-1	TRBJ2-7	TRBD1	CSAVFPGQGTYEQYF
TRBV18	TRBJ2-4	TRBD2	CASSPLPASGGAENIQYF
TRBV20-1	TRBJ2-7	TRBD2	CSAKRLAGGGYEQYF
TRBV7-2	TRBJ1-6	TRBD1	CASSSRGQGQYSYNSPLHF
TRBV5-1	TRBJ1-4	NA	CASSLPGLQELFF
TRBV9	TRBJ1-2	TRBD1	CASSARQGPTYGYTF
TRBV25-1	TRBJ1-5	NA	CASSAAGDNQPQHF
TRBV10-3	TRBJ2-2	TRBD1	CAISPGQGIFGELFF
TRBV7-8	TRBJ2-3	NA	CASSFSAGHRPDTQYF
TRBV12-3/TRBV12-4	TRBJ1-6	NA	CASSLAGQNSPLHF
TRBV15	TRBJ1-5	NA	CATSMIKGGGPPLSNQPQHF
TRBV20-1	TRBJ1-2	NA	CSTRSGDYGYTF
TRBV7-8	TRBJ1-6	TRBD1	CASSSGGGQGNSPLHF
TRBV7-8	TRBJ2-4	NA	CASSLDLRQKNIQYF
TRBV19	TRBJ2-7	NA	CASQGEPGREQYF
TRBV24-1	TRBJ2-1	TRBD1	CATSEAGQGSYNEQFF
TRBV5-1	TRBJ2-1	TRBD2	CASSLRPSGGINEQFF
TRBV15	TRBJ1-5	NA	CATSGGVSNQPQHF
TRBV19	TRBJ2-3	NA	CAALGGGTQYF
TRBV20-1	TRBJ2-3	TRBD1	CSASGQGSTDTQYF
TRBV12-3/TRBV12-4	TRBJ2-7	NA	CASSLDRRGFSSYEQYF
TRBV20-1	TRBJ1-1	TRBD1	CSASYGQGWTEAFF
TRBV29-1	TRBJ1-6	TRBD1	CSVRQGSNSPLHF
TRBV18	TRBJ2-1	TRBD2	CASSPRGLAGGLGNEQFF